The 24 T cell receptor beta chains below were found in one sample sequenced in a study of identical twins. TCRdb re-analysed the 5' RACE reads in MiXCR, keeping a single row per CDR3 protein. The sample yields 640,000 or so distinct CDR3 sequences, 5.5% to 6.5% seen once. The sample comprised naive T cells sorted from blood. These TCRs come from a man between 18 and 29 years old in good health.

This clonotype was picked up a small number of times. This sequence joins TRBV28 and TRBJ2-5; 8 bases fit TRBD1. In germline, CDR1 is MDHEN, CDR2 SYDVKM. The CDR3 totals 15 residues. Losses at the gene ends were 5 bases for V and 7 bases for J; bases not matched to a gene: 12. The CDR3 region has the DNA TGTGCCAGCAGTATGCTACAGGGGGGCCCAGGGACCCAGTACTTC. This translates into CASSMLQGGPGTQYF. The variable domain in full, with the rest retrieved from reference TRBV28 and TRBJ2-5, is DVKVTQSSRYLVKRTGEKVFLECVQDMDHENMFWYRQDPGLGLRLIYFSYDVKMKEKGDIPEGYSVSREKKERFSLILESASTNQTSMYLCASSMLQGGPGTQYFGPGTRLLVL.

This clonotype has at least ten counts. V is TRBV5-1 and J is TRBJ2-1; 9 positions match TRBD1. This CDR3 is built from 15 residues. Looked up from germline, CDR1 is SGHRS and CDR2 is YFSETQ. J lost 5 bases, V lost 0 bases, and 3 bases had no gene match. The CDR3 DNA follows: TGCGCCAGCAGCTTGGCGGGACAGGGCCACAATGAGCAGTTCTTC. It is translated as CASSLAGQGHNEQFF. Variable domain in full (rest from reference TRBV5-1 and TRBJ2-1): KAGVTQTPRYLIKTRGQQVTLSCSPISGHRSVSWYQQTPGQGLQFLFEYFSETQRNKGNFPGRFSGRQFSNSRSEMNVSTLELGDSALYLCASSLAGQGHNEQFFGPGTRLTVL.

This clonotype was seen repeatedly, ten times or more. This chain links TRBV5-1 with TRBJ2-2; possibly TRBD2 for D (5 bases). There are 15 residues in the CDR3. The germline CDR1 and CDR2 sequences are SGHRS and YFSETQ. V gave up 0 bases and J gave up 8 bases, with 14 bases separating them. CDR3 loop: CASSLEGATPGELFF. The DNA for the CDR3 is TGCGCCAGCAGCTTGGAGGGAGCGACCCCGGGGGAGCTGTTTTTT.

There are many counts of this clonotype. V gene TRBV19 combines with J gene TRBJ2-1; D not resolved. Looked up from germline, CDR1 is LNHDA and CDR2 is SQIVND (reference sequence). The CDR3 length is 12 residues. The ends were cut back, 0 bases at V and 8 bases at J, with 5 bases in the middle. The CDR3 bases are TGTGCCAGTAGTATAGATGGGGATGAGCAGTTCTTC. Translation gives CASSIDGDEQFF.

In its sample, this clonotype was seen many times. The chain has TRBV25-1 and TRBJ1-2; 8 bases are a match to TRBD1. The CDR3 contains 11 residues. The V and J ends lost 9 bases and 6 bases, in that order; junction bases with no gene match: 3. The germline CDR1 and CDR2 sequences are MGHDK and SYGVNS. CDR3 amino acids: CARTGEDGYTF. CDR3 DNA: TGTGCCAGGACAGGGGAGGATGGCTACACCTTC.

This clonotype was seen a few times. The chain is built from TRBV7-8 and TRBJ2-1; a weak D match, TRBD2 (6 bases). CDR3 length equals 14 residues. Germline V gene data show CDR1 as SGHVS and CDR2 as FQNEAQ. V lost 1 base and J 8 bases, leaving 12 bases between the germline ends. The CDR3 nucleotides read TGTGCCAGCAGCTTAGAACGGGAGTGGGATGAGCAGTTCTTC. It codes for CASSLEREWDEQFF.

This rearrangement joins TRBV12-3 or TRBV12-4 to TRBJ1-1, with 7 nucleotides matching TRBD1. With V trimmed by 3 bases and J by 3 bases, 4 bases remained unmatched. This CDR3 has 14 amino acids. In nucleotides, the CDR3 is TGTGCCAGCAGTTTTGGCAGGGGGTACACTGAAGCTTTCTTT. Translating gives CASSFGRGYTEAFF.

V and J are TRBV5-1 and TRBJ2-7; 8 bases align to TRBD2. V trimming: 0 bases; J trimming: 4 bases; junction bases outside the gene matches: 6. CDR3 length: 15 residues. Per the germline V gene, CDR1 is SGHRS and CDR2 is YFSETQ. The CDR3 DNA is TGCGCCAGCAGCTTGGAAAGCGGGAGAAGGTACGAGCAGTACTTC. The encoded protein is CASSLESGRRYEQYF.

This clonotype appeared many times. Written as DNA, the CDR3 is TGTGCCAGCAGCTTCAGTACCAGGATCAATCAGCCCCAGCATTTT. Protein: CASSFSTRINQPQHF. J is TRBJ1-5 and V is TRBV7-2; no definite D call. Germline V gene lookup returns CDR1 SGHTA and CDR2 FQGNSA. The CDR3 length is 15 residues. Trimming removed 3 bases from V and 3 bases from J, with 12 bases in between.

This rearrangement joins TRBV20-1 to TRBJ2-2; the D is unclear. V lost 5 bases, J lost 5 bases, and 9 bases lay in between. Germline V gene lookup returns CDR1 DFQATT and CDR2 SNEGSKA (reference sequence). This CDR3 spans 12 amino acids. CDR3: CSAGRATGELFF. Written as DNA, the CDR3 is TGCAGTGCTGGCCGGGCGACCGGGGAGCTGTTTTTT.

This clonotype came up many times. The chain uses TRBV15 and TRBJ2-3; D is unresolved. The V end lost 0 bases, the J end lost 3 bases, and 13 bases lay between the germline ends. Germline CDR1 reads LNHNV; CDR2 reads YYDKDF (reference sequence). The CDR3 is 16 amino acids. The CDR3 DNA follows: TGTGCCACCAGCAGAGATGTGGGTCCACCGACAGATACGCAGTATTTT. It encodes CATSRDVGPPTDTQYF.

This clonotype appeared many times. The junction departs from the called germline gene at one end, perhaps through a read error. V gene TRBV6-2 or TRBV6-3 combines with J gene TRBJ1-1; D not resolved. The CDR3 spans 13 residues. The germline V gene has CDR1 MNHEY and CDR2 SVGEGT. The chain's CDR3 is CASAEAPNTEAFF. For the CDR3, the DNA is TGTGCCTCAGCAGAGGCGCCGAACACCGAAGCTTTCTTT.

The sample holds many counts of this clonotype. This sequence joins TRBV7-8 and TRBJ2-1; perhaps TRBD2 as D (6 bases). The CDR3 is 16 amino acids. V gave up 5 bases and J gave up 8 bases, with 22 bases separating them. CDR1 is SGHVS and CDR2 is FQNEAQ in the germline V gene. CDR3 in DNA: TGTGCCAGCAGCATTTTTCGGATGCCCCGCGGGGATGAGCAGTTCTTC. Protein: CASSIFRMPRGDEQFF.

The gene calls are TRBV5-1 and TRBJ2-1; 10 positions match TRBD2. J was trimmed by 9 bases and V by 6 bases; bases with no gene match: 9. CDR3 length: 14 amino acids. Germline V gene data show CDR1 as SGHRS and CDR2 as YFSETQ. The CDR3 protein is CASTAGLANLEQFF. The CDR3 DNA reads TGCGCCAGCACCGCGGGACTAGCGAATCTTGAGCAGTTCTTC. The variable domain in full, completed from reference TRBV5-1 and TRBJ2-1, reads KAGVTQTPRYLIKTRGQQVTLSCSPISGHRSVSWYQQTPGQGLQFLFEYFSETQRNKGNFPGRFSGRQFSNSRSEMNVSTLELGDSALYLCASTAGLANLEQFFGPGTRLTVL.

This clonotype has ten or more counts. V gene TRBV20-1 combines with J gene TRBJ2-1; D call uncertain. The V gene lost 0 bases and the J gene lost 9 bases, with 15 bases spanning the gap. Germline V CDR1 and CDR2: DFQATT, SNEGSKA (reference sequence). The CDR3 spans 14 residues. The CDR3, as DNA: TGCAGTGCTAGAGATCCCCGGAGCTTCTTTGAGCAGTTCTTC. The encoded protein is CSARDPRSFFEQFF.

This clonotype was detected only a few times. CDR3 region: CASSMASGIYNEQFF. The CDR3 DNA is TGTGCCAGTAGTATGGCTAGCGGGATCTACAATGAGCAGTTCTTC. This chain connects TRBV19 to TRBJ2-1, with 9 nucleotides matching TRBD2. V lost 3 bases to trimming and J lost 3 bases; unmatched junction nucleotides: 3. The CDR3 spans 15 residues. Germline assignment: CDR1 LNHDA and CDR2 SQIVND (reference sequence).

V gene TRBV5-5 combines with J gene TRBJ2-4, with 9 positions matching TRBD1. V shed 4 bases and J 6 bases; nucleotides not matched to a gene: 11. The V gene's germline CDR1 is SGHKS and CDR2 YYEKEE (reference sequence). The CDR3 covers 16 residues. In DNA form, the CDR3 reads TGTGCCAGCAGCCCTCTCCCTTTGACAGGGGGAAACATTCAGTACTTC. Amino acid sequence: CASSPLPLTGGNIQYF. Complete variable domain (other parts from reference TRBV5-5 and TRBJ2-4): DAGVTQSPTHLIKTRGQQVTLRCSPISGHKSVSWYQQVLGQGPQFIFQYYEKEERGRGNFPDRFSARQFPNYSSELNVNALLLGDSALYLCASSPLPLTGGNIQYFGAGTRLSVL.

The rearrangement uses TRBV12-3 or TRBV12-4 and TRBJ2-2; D gene unclear. The CDR3 consists of 18 residues. V gave up 4 bases and J gave up 2 bases, with 20 bases separating them. The CDR3 DNA is TGTGCCAGCAGTTCCTCGCTCCTGGAGCCCCTAAACACCGGGGAGCTGTTTTTT. Its translation: CASSSSLLEPLNTGELFF.

The chain is built from TRBV28 and TRBJ2-2; D might be TRBD2 (6 bases). The CDR3 consists of 19 residues. Germline V gives CDR1 MDHEN, CDR2 SYDVKM. Trimming took off 3 bases at V and 2 bases at J, with 22 bases between the two ends. Here the CDR3 DNA reads TGTGCCAGCAGTTTTTCGGAGTGGTCCTCGGAGGGAAACACCGGGGAGCTGTTTTTT. Translated, it gives CASSFSEWSSEGNTGELFF.

This clonotype occurred many times. V and J are TRBV6-5 and TRBJ2-1, with D maybe TRBD2 (7 bases). The ends were cut back, 4 bases at V and 8 bases at J, with 18 bases in the middle. Germline loops: CDR1 MNHEY, CDR2 SVGAGI. This CDR3 is 15 amino acids long. Here the CDR3 reads CASSSRGEGLHEQFF. The CDR3 nucleotides are TGTGCCAGCAGTTCTAGGGGGGAGGGCCTTCATGAGCAGTTCTTC.

This clonotype was counted only a few times. The J gene is TRBJ2-7, the V gene TRBV6-5, with D tentatively TRBD2 (6 bases). Germline loops: CDR1 MNHEY, CDR2 SVGAGI. The CDR3 has 15 amino acids. V was shortened by 0 bases and J by 1 base, with 10 bases between the two germline ends. CDR3 sequence reads: CASSYSSGESYEQYF. The CDR3 region has the DNA TGTGCCAGCAGTTACTCGTCGGGGGAGTCCTACGAGCAGTACTTC.

This clonotype has just a few counts. The gene calls are TRBV9 and TRBJ1-6, with TRBD1 matching 7 bases. The trim removed 3 bases at V and 6 bases at J, leaving 6 bases unmatched. This CDR3 comprises 15 residues. Germline loops: CDR1 SGDLS, CDR2 YYNGEE. The CDR3 reads CASSAGQEPNSPLHF. The CDR3 DNA reads TGTGCCAGCAGCGCCGGACAGGAACCTAATTCACCCCTCCACTTT.

This clonotype was counted ten times or more. V gene TRBV9 combines with J gene TRBJ2-3; D not resolved. CDR3 size: 15 residues. From germline, CDR1 is SGDLS and CDR2 YYNGEE. Between the trimmed V and J ends, which lost 3 bases and 0 bases, there was a span of 11 bases. The CDR3 DNA reads as TGTGCCAGCAGCGGAGGTTGGCATAGCACAGATACGCAGTATTTT. Its protein product is CASSGGWHSTDTQYF.

There are a few counts of this clonotype. J is TRBJ1-1 and V is TRBV7-8, with a possible D match to TRBD1 (5 bases). The CDR3 spans 14 residues. The V end lost 6 bases, the J end lost 0 bases, and 11 bases lay between the germline ends. Germline V CDR1 and CDR2: SGHVS, FQNEAQ. The CDR3 DNA sequence: TGTGCCAGCAGAACCAGGGTCATGAACACTGAAGCTTTCTTT. Its translation is CASRTRVMNTEAFF.